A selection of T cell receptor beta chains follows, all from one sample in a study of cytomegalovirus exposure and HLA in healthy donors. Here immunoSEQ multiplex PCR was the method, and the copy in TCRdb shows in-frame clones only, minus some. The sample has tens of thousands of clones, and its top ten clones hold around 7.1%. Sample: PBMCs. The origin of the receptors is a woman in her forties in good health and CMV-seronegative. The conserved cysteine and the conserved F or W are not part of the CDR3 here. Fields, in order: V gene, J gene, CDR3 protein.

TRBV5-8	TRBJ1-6	ASSLVTGGQYNSPLH
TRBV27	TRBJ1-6	ASRSLGGPYNSPLH
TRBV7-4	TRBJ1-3	ASSLPGQGSNTIY
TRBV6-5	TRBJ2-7	ASSYSGTHRSYEQY
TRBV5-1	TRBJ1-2	ASTQGGGYT
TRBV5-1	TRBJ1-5	ASILDGNQPQH
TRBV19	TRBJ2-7	ASRGQGDSYEQY
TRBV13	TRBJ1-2	ASSPGQETDGYT
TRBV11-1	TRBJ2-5	ASSSRDREVRETQY
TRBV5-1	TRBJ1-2	ASSLRDWRDYGYT
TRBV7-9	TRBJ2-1	ASSWGTGPNEQF
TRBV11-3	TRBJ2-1	ASSRGQGMRNEQF
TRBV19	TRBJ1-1	ASSVGGTGGTEAF
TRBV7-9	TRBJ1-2	ASSTRDRGHEANYGYT
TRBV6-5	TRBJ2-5	ASSYYGLAAQETQY
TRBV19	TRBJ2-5	ASRNSRTGGTETQY
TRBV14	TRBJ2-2	ASSHFLTTANTGELF
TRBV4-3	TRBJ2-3	ASSQDRLASTDTQY
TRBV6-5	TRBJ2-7	ASSYGQSNSYEQY
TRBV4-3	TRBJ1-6	ASSQEPGTGGSPLH
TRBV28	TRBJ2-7	ASSLLQGTSYEQY
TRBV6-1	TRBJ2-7	ASSSEGASYEQY
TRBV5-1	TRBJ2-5	ASSFSTEETQY
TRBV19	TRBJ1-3	ASSTGQGRNTIY
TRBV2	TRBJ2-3	ASKELAGAPSTDTQY
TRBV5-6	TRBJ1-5	ASSSGTGYFGNQPQH
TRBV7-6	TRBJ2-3	ASSLDSPKYTDTQY
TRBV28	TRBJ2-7	ASSAAGGAYEQY
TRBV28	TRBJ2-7	ASNGGLAGESSYEQY
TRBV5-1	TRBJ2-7	ASSPLRDRAVYEQY
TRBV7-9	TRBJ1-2	ASSQDGGDGYT
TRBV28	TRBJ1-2	ASRTGVPYGYT
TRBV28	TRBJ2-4	ASSLPGGSKNIQY
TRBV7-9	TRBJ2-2	ASRIPGANTGELF
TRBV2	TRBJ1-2	ASSLTGNYGYT